In its sample, the clone carrying this T cell receptor (beta chain) was seen many times. What it binds is unknown. The sample comes from a study of breast tumors, draining lymph nodes, adjacent tissues. Broader study findings: Tumor and nontumor repertoires were significantly more similar in luminal-like than in basal-like breast cancer. Tumor repertoires ranked between lymph nodes and nontumor tissue in diversity, with V and J gene preferences. Data fit most tumor T cells coming from lymph node, expanding in tumor. Data only fit, rather than demonstrated, lymph node origin of most tumor T cells.

Trimming removed 0 bases at V and 1 base at J, with 10 bases between. The V gene's germline CDR1 is MNHNY and CDR2 SVGAGI (reference sequence). The CDR3 covers 16 residues. Via MiXCR, TCRdb re-called the multiplex PCR reads, giving one row per CDR3 protein. The sample has 20,000 to 25,000 distinct CDR3 sequences, under 30% seen once. This clonotype was sampled from a female donor with breast cancer. Some clones in this sample may be carry-over from other donors' samples. The material sequenced was breast tumor tissue. The chain carries TRBV6-6 and TRBJ1-3; D gene unclear. The CDR3 region is CASSYSGYDSGNTIYF. CDR3 bases: TGTGCCAGCAGTTACTCGGGGTACGATTCTGGAAACACCATATATTTT.